These T cell receptor beta chains were read from a single sample in a study of cytomegalovirus exposure and HLA in healthy donors. Clones were read by immunoSEQ multiplex PCR, and TCRdb kept only the in-frame ones, dropping some. Counted here are 120,000 or so clones, under 85% occurring once; the ten biggest clones make up about 9.1%. The specimen sequenced was PBMCs. The receptors come from a woman between 50 and 59 years old in good health and CMV-seropositive. CDR3s include the opening cysteine and the closing phenylalanine or tryptophan. Each record gives: V gene, D gene, clone size, J gene, CDR3 DNA, CDR3 protein. A D gene is named only where the DNA matches it firmly. Part of the rows lack a size; the others show once, few, many or a class for expanded clones.

V: TRBV19; D: TRBD1; size: .; J: TRBJ1-4; DNA: TGTGCCAGTAGTATTGGGACAGGGCCTGAAAAACTGTTTTTT; CDR3: CASSIGTGPEKLFF
V: TRBV7-3; D: .; size: .; J: TRBJ1-1; DNA: TGTGCCAGCAGCCCCCGACAGGTCCTGGCGAACACTGAAGCTTTCTTT; CDR3: CASSPRQVLANTEAFF
V: TRBV18; D: TRBD1; size: .; J: TRBJ2-1; DNA: TGTGCCAGCTCACTTACAGGGGATGAGCAGTTCTTC; CDR3: CASSLTGDEQFF
V: TRBV9; D: TRBD2; size: .; J: TRBJ2-3; DNA: TGTGCCAGCAGCGTAACTAGCGGGAGGGGAGATACGCAGTATTTT; CDR3: CASSVTSGRGDTQYF
V: TRBV7-3; D: TRBD1; size: .; J: TRBJ1-1; DNA: TGTGCCAGCAGCCCAGGACAGGGAAACACTGAAGCTTTCTTT; CDR3: CASSPGQGNTEAFF
V: TRBV2; D: .; size: .; J: TRBJ2-3; DNA: TGTGCCAGCAGTGGAGAAGATACGCAGTATTTT; CDR3: CASSGEDTQYF
V: TRBV30; D: .; size: .; J: TRBJ1-2; DNA: TGTGCCTGGAGGGGAGACCGTTATGGCTACACCTTC; CDR3: CAWRGDRYGYTF
V: TRBV25-1; D: TRBD2; size: .; J: TRBJ2-3; DNA: TGTGCCAGCAGTGAACTTCGCGGGAGCCCGACCACAGATACGCAGTATTTT; CDR3: CASSELRGSPTTDTQYF
V: TRBV15; D: .; size: once; J: TRBJ1-2; DNA: TGTGCCACCCAAGGGGGGGGGCCTAACTATGGCTACACCTTC; CDR3: CATQGGGPNYGYTF
V: TRBV7-2; D: .; size: few; J: TRBJ2-1; DNA: TGTGCCAGCAGCCCAGGTGGCGGGGTCTACAATGAGCAGTTCTTC; CDR3: CASSPGGGVYNEQFF
V: TRBV12-5; D: .; size: .; J: TRBJ2-5; DNA: TGTGCTAGTGGTTTGGGACAGGGGAGGGATGAGACCCAGTACTTC; CDR3: CASGLGQGRDETQYF
V: TRBV19; D: .; size: .; J: TRBJ2-2; DNA: TGTGCCAGTAGGAAGTTCCAGATGAACACCGGGGAGCTGTTTTTT; CDR3: CASRKFQMNTGELFF
V: TRBV7-2; D: .; size: .; J: TRBJ1-5; DNA: TGTGCCAGCAGCTTAGCACAGGATCAGCCCCAGCATTTT; CDR3: CASSLAQDQPQHF
V: TRBV21-1; D: .; size: .; J: TRBJ1-5; DNA: TGTGCCAGCAGCGGCAGGGGGCGTAATCAGCCCCAGCATTTT; CDR3: CASSGRGRNQPQHF
V: TRBV4-3; D: .; size: .; J: TRBJ1-2; DNA: TGCGCCAGCAGCCAGGGAGGACCGACTCCCTATGGCTACACCTTC; CDR3: CASSQGGPTPYGYTF